This T cell receptor beta chain was identified during a study of T cell repertoires in cytomegalovirus infection. Germline assignment: CDR1 MDHEN and CDR2 SYDVKM. The CDR3 is 15 amino acids. Trimming left V 5 bases short and J 4 bases short, with 15 bases between. The table lists this clonotype with a few counts. Its matching antigen is unknown. TCRdb called the reads again in MiXCR, with one record for every CDR3 protein. The sample holds roughly 570,000 distinct CDR3 sequences, under 45% seen once. This clonotype was obtained from a human donor in good health (CMV status not recorded). Some clones in this sample may be carry-over from other donors' samples. The sample was cultured PBMCs, taken from culture after CMV antigen stimulation. The chain links TRBV28 to TRBJ2-1; tentative D call: TRBD1 (6 bases). CDR3 DNA sequence: TGTGCCAGCAGTCCTTTCCGGGACAATTACAATGAGCAGTTCTTC. It translates to CASSPFRDNYNEQFF.